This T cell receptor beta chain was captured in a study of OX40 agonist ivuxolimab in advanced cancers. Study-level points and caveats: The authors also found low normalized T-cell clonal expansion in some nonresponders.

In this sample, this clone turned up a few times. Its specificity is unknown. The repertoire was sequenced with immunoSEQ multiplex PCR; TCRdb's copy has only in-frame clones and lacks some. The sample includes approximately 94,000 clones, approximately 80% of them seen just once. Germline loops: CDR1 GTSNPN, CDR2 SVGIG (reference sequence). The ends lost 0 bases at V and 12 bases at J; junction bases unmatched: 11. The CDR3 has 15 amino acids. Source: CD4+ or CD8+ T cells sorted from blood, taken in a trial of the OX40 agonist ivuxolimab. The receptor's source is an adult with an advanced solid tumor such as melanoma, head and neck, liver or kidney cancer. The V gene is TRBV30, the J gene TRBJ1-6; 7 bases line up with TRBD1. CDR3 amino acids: CAWSVRGAGGGPLHF. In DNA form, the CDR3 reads TGTGCCTGGAGTGTACGTGGCGCAGGGGGAGGACCCCTCCACTTT. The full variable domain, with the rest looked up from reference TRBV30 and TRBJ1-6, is SQTIHQWPATLVQPVGSPLSLECTVEGTSNPNLYWYRQAAGRGLQLLFYSVGIGQISSEVPQNLSASRPQDRQFILSSKKLLLSDSGFYLCAWSVRGAGGGPLHFGNGTRLTVT.